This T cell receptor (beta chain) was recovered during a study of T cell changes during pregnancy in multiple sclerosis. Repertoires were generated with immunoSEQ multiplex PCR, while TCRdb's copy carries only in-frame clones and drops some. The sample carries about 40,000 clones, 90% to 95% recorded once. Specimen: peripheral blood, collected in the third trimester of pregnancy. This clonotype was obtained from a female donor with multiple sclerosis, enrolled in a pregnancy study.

The CDR3 DNA reads as TGTGCCAGCAGTCCCGGGTGGGGCGGCTCCTACAATGAGCAGTTCTTC. It translates to CASSPGWGGSYNEQFF. The rearrangement joins TRBV28 to TRBJ2-1, with D tentatively TRBD1 (5 bases). Trimming stripped 5 bases from V and 0 bases from J, with 14 bases between. The CDR3 is 16 residues long. From germline, CDR1 is MDHEN and CDR2 SYDVKM. The complete variable domain, with remaining parts taken from reference TRBV28 and TRBJ2-1, reads DVKVTQSSRYLVKRTGEKVFLECVQDMDHENMFWYRQDPGLGLRLIYFSYDVKMKEKGDIPEGYSVSREKKERFSLILESASTNQTSMYLCASSPGWGGSYNEQFFGPGTRLTVL.